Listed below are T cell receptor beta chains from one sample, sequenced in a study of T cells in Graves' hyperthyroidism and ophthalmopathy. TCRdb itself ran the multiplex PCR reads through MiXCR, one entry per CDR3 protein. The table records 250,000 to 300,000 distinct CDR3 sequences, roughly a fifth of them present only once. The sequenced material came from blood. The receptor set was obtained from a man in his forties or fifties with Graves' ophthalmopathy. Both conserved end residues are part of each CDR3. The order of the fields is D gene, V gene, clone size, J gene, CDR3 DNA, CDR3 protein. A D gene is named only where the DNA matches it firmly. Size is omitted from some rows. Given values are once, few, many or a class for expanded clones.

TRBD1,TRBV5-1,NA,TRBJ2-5,TGCGCCAGCAGCTTGCACGGGACAGGGTCTCAAGAGACCCAGTACTTC,CASSLHGTGSQETQYF
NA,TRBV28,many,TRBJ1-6,TGTGCCAGCAGTTACAACTTTGGGACGGGGGGAAATTCACCCCTCCACTTT,CASSYNFGTGGNSPLHF
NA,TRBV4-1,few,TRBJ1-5,TGCGCCAGCAGCCATCCCGGTCCGGGTCAGCCCCAGCATTTT,CASSHPGPGQPQHF
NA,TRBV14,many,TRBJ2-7,TGTGCCAGCAGCCAAGTAACGTCCTACGAGCAGTACTTC,CASSQVTSYEQYF
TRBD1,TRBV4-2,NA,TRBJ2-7,TGTGCCAGCAGCCAAGAAGGACAGGGTTCCTACGAGCAGTACTTC,CASSQEGQGSYEQYF
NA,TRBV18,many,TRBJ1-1,TGTGCCAGCTCCGCCACCGGGACATCGGGAACTGAAGCTTTCTTT,CASSATGTSGTEAFF
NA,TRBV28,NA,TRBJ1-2,TGTGCCAGCTCCGGAGGAAACTATGGCTACACCTTC,CASSGGNYGYTF
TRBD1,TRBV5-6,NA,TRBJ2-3,TGTGCCAGCAGCCTTACCCGGACAGGGGACACAGATACGCAGTATTTT,CASSLTRTGDTDTQYF
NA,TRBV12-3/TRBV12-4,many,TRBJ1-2,TGTGCCAGCAGGGTACAGGGAGGCTATGGCTACACCTTC,CASRVQGGYGYTF
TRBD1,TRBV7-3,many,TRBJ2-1,TGTGCCAGCAGCTTAAACGCAGGGACAGGGGCCAATGAGCAGTTCTTC,CASSLNAGTGANEQFF
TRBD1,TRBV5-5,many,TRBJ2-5,TGTGCCAGCAGTTTTCGACAGGGGAGAGAAGAGACCCAGTACTTC,CASSFRQGREETQYF
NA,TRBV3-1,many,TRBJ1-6,TGTGCCAGCAGCCAAGCTTCGACAGGAGGAACTTCACCCCTCCACTTT,CASSQASTGGTSPLHF
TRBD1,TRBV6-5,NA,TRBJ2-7,TGTGCCAGCAGTTACTCAGCAGGGGGCCGGTACGAGCAGTACTTC,CASSYSAGGRYEQYF
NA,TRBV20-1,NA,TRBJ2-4,TGCAGTGCTGTGGACAGCGGGAATACTAAAAACATTCAGTACTTC,CSAVDSGNTKNIQYF
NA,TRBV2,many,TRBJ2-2,TGTGCCAGCAATAAGGAAGGCTCGAACACCGGGGAGCTGTTTTTT,CASNKEGSNTGELFF
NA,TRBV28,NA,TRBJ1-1,TGTGCCAGCAGCCACGGCAGTGAAGCTTTCTTT,CASSHGSEAFF
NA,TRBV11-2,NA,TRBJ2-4,TGTGCCAGCACCCTTGGAACGGGGGCTGGAGCCAAAAACATTCAGTACTTC,CASTLGTGAGAKNIQYF
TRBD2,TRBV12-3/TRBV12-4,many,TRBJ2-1,TGTGCCAGCAGGTGGAGCGGGGCCCCCTACAATGAGCAGTTCTTC,CASRWSGAPYNEQFF
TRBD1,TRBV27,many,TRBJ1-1,TGTGCCAGCAGTCAGGACAGGCTGAAAGCTTTCTTT,CASSQDRLKAFF
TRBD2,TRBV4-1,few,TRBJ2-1,TGCGCCAGCAGCCGTGCGGGAGGGCACTACAATGAGCAGTTCTTC,CASSRAGGHYNEQFF
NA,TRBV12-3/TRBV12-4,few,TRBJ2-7,TGTGCCAGCAGTTTCGGGGGCAGGGTCGGCGAGCAGTACTTC,CASSFGGRVGEQYF
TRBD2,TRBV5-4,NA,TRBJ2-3,TGTGCCAGCAGCTTGGATTTAGCGGGCCTTACGCAGTATTTT,CASSLDLAGLTQYF
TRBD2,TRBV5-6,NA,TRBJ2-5,TGTGCCAGCAGCGCGGGCGGGGGGGGCGAAGAGACCCAGTACTTC,CASSAGGGGEETQYF
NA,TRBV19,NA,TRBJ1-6,TGTGCCAGTAGGGGGGATTCACCCCTCCACTTT,CASRGDSPLHF
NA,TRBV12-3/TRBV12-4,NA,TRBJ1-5,TGTGCCAGCAGTACCCTCCCCACAGGGACTCAGCCCCAGCATTTT,CASSTLPTGTQPQHF
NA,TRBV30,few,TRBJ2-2,TGTGCCTGGCGGCGGGATGCCGGGGAGCTGTTTTTT,CAWRRDAGELFF
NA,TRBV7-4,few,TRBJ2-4,TGTGCCAGCAGCTTAGAAGGGCGCGGGGCCAAAAACATTCAGTACTTC,CASSLEGRGAKNIQYF
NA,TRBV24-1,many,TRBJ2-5,TGTGCCACCAGTGACTCCTCCGGGACTGGGACGAAAGAGACCCAGTACTTC,CATSDSSGTGTKETQYF
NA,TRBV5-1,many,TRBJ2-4,TGCGCCAGCAGCTTTTCAACCAGCGGAGGGGGGCCGTTGGAAAACATTCAGTACTTC,CASSFSTSGGGPLENIQYF
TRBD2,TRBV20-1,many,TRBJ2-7,TGCAGTGCTAACAGACTAGCCGGGCGCTACGAGCAGTACTTC,CSANRLAGRYEQYF
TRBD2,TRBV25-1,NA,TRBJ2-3,TGTGCCAGCAGTGACTACAGCGGGAGCATCGCAGATACGCAGTATTTT,CASSDYSGSIADTQYF
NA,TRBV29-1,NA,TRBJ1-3,TGCAGCGTTTTGGGGGTCTCTGGAAACACCATATATTTT,CSVLGVSGNTIYF
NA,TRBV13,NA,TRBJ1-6,TGTGCCAGCAGCTTGGGGCGCAATTCACCCCTCCACTTT,CASSLGRNSPLHF